This T cell receptor beta chain was recovered during a study of response to subunit inactivated influenza vaccine. This CDR3 comprises 15 residues. Per the germline V gene, CDR1 is DFQATT and CDR2 is SNEGSKA (reference sequence). The J segment lost 6 bases and the V segment lost 1 base, leaving 8 bases of the junction unmatched. TCRdb reprocessed the RT-PCR reads with MiXCR, giving one entry per CDR3 protein. The sample lists about 540,000 distinct CDR3 sequences; under 25% were seen once. This sample also belongs to another study, concerning T cells expressing NK-cell markers. From that report: Production of TCR beta cDNA relied on 5'RACE template switching with UMIs. Dominant NKG2C+ clonotypes were found to form about 1.0-7.5% of CD8+ T cells in about 6 donors.

The sequenced sample was CD4+ T cells sorted from PBMCs, obtained 12 days after vaccination. The rearrangement joins TRBV20-1 to TRBJ2-1, with TRBD2 matching 8 bases. The sequence was obtained from a man in his fifties or sixties who received an inactivated influenza vaccine. The CDR3 spells CSARGPGLGVNEQFF. The CDR3 DNA is TGCAGTGCTAGAGGTCCGGGACTAGGGGTCAATGAGCAGTTCTTC.